The rows below give T cell receptor beta chains drawn from one sample of a study of T cell changes during pregnancy in multiple sclerosis. The repertoire was sequenced with immunoSEQ multiplex PCR; TCRdb's copy has only in-frame clones and lacks some. The sample has fewer than 85,000 clones, about 91% seen once. Sequencing was performed on peripheral blood, taken before pregnancy. The receptors originated from a female donor with multiple sclerosis, enrolled in a pregnancy study. Each CDR3 is given with its conserved first and last residue. A D gene is named only where the DNA matches it firmly. Clone size is stated in some rows and not others, as once, few, many or a class when expanded.

j_call	cdr3_length	d_call	clone_size	v_call	cdr3_aa
TRBJ1-2	14	TRBD1	.	TRBV6-1	CASSDWTGVYGYTF
TRBJ2-5	13	.	.	TRBV5-6	CASSLVSEETQYF
TRBJ2-5	14	.	once	TRBV5-4	CASSSNSGRETQYF
TRBJ2-7	14	.	.	TRBV6-1	CASSFSEIIDEQYF
TRBJ2-3	14	.	.	TRBV5-1	CASRDYSVTDTQYF
TRBJ1-5	13	.	.	TRBV27	CASSPRGGQPQHF
TRBJ1-6	16	.	.	TRBV4-3	CASSQGSQGQGSPLHF
TRBJ2-5	15	.	.	TRBV7-2	CASSLATGLQETQYF
TRBJ1-2	16	TRBD1	.	TRBV4-3	CASAWGTGTANYGYTF
TRBJ2-7	15	.	.	TRBV10-3	CAISESVSGDYEQYF
TRBJ1-1	16	TRBD1	once	TRBV5-1	CASSSETGGRNTEAFF
TRBJ2-2	14	TRBD1	.	TRBV2	CASSGLTGDGELFF
TRBJ1-5	13	.	.	TRBV15	CATSRDNGQPQHF
TRBJ1-5	15	TRBD1	.	TRBV4-1	CASRGTGNSNQPQHF
TRBJ1-1	13	.	.	TRBV5-6	CASIQGGNTEAFF
TRBJ1-6	13	.	.	TRBV5-1	CASSLNDQGPLHF
TRBJ2-7	16	TRBD1	.	TRBV4-2	CASSQENPDRGYEQYF
TRBJ1-5	14	.	.	TRBV19	CATGSGVWGQPQHF
TRBJ2-7	15	TRBD1	.	TRBV6-1	CASSEGTGGSYEQYF
TRBJ2-3	16	TRBD1	.	TRBV5-4	CASSPHYRGEVDTQYF
TRBJ1-2	14	TRBD1	.	TRBV6-1	CASSGGTATYGYTF
TRBJ2-1	15	TRBD2	.	TRBV7-9	CASSRTSGENNEQFF
TRBJ1-6	13	.	.	TRBV11-1	CASSLDSESPLHF
TRBJ1-4	12	.	.	TRBV7-9	CASSLTGEKLFF
TRBJ2-7	14	.	.	TRBV25-1	CASSYKVGSYEQYF
TRBJ1-3	17	.	.	TRBV9	CASSVSGGLNSGNTIYF
TRBJ2-7	15	.	.	TRBV5-4	CASSLSGRSSYEQYF
TRBJ2-7	14	.	.	TRBV5-1	CASSSRDTAYEQYF
TRBJ1-1	12	.	.	TRBV7-5	CARKFRCTEAFF
TRBJ2-2	16	.	.	TRBV9	CASSFWTSTNTGELFF
TRBJ2-2	15	TRBD1	.	TRBV7-2	CASSLSGTDAGELFF
TRBJ1-2	15	.	.	TRBV11-2	CASSLGGGANYGYTF
TRBJ1-5	14	.	.	TRBV18	CASSPTGSDQPQHF
TRBJ2-7	14	.	.	TRBV4-3	CASSQGLGMYEQYF
TRBJ1-1	15	.	.	TRBV9	CASTPRAGRGSEAFF
TRBJ2-7	13	.	.	TRBV2	CASKATALLEQYF
TRBJ1-1	13	.	.	TRBV14	CASSQGMNSEAFF
TRBJ2-1	16	TRBD2	.	TRBV27	CASSLARGGFYNEQFF
TRBJ2-3	15	TRBD2	.	TRBV27	CASSPGGGGTDTQYF
TRBJ2-5	15	.	once	TRBV19	CASGRGTMYQETQYF
TRBJ2-7	15	TRBD1	.	TRBV18	CASSLIGQGRYEQYF
TRBJ2-2	12	.	.	TRBV6-6	CASSQITGELFF